The 22 T cell receptor beta chains given below trace back to one sample, sequenced in a study of cytomegalovirus exposure and HLA in healthy donors. Both 60 Vbeta primers and 13 Jbeta primers went into the PCR. The data were produced by immunoSEQ multiplex PCR, yet TCRdb's version contains in-frame clones alone and is incomplete. The sample carries more than 100,000 clones, approximately 80% recorded once. The material sequenced was PBMCs. Source of these receptors: a woman in her fifties or sixties in good health and CMV-seronegative.

The J gene is TRBJ2-5, the V gene TRBV11-2; TRBD2 might be the D (5 bases). CDR3 length: 15 residues. Per the germline V gene, CDR1 is SGHAT and CDR2 is FQNNGV. V lost 2 bases and J lost 0, with 10 bases in between. Here the CDR3 reads CASSLLRRYQETQYF. DNA of the CDR3: TGTGCCAGCAGCTTATTGCGGAGGTACCAAGAGACCCAGTACTTC.

The rearrangement uses TRBV7-9 and TRBJ1-1, with TRBD1 identical over 10 bases. CDR1 and CDR2 (germline): SEHNR, FQNEAQ (reference sequence). This CDR3 has 16 residues. With 3 bases clipped from V and 5 bases from J, the junction kept 9 bases outside the gene matches. CDR3 amino acids: CASSFMTGGWETEAFF. CDR3 DNA: TGTGCCAGCAGCTTTATGACAGGGGGCTGGGAGACTGAAGCTTTCTTT. The full variable domain, completed using reference TRBV7-9 and TRBJ1-1, is DTGVSQNPRHKITKRGQNVTFRCDPISEHNRLYWYRQTLGQGPEFLTYFQNEAQLEKSRLLSDRFSAERPKGSFSTLEIQRTEQGDSAMYLCASSFMTGGWETEAFFGQGTRLTVV.

The chain has TRBV18 and TRBJ1-5; 7 nucleotides match TRBD1. Germline lookup yields CDR1 KGHSH and CDR2 LQKENI. The CDR3 runs to 17 residues. V gave up 3 bases and J gave up 1 base; unmatched junction bases: 9. CDR3 sequence: CASSPLPGTESNQPQHF. The CDR3, as DNA: TGTGCCAGCTCACCCTTACCCGGGACAGAGAGCAATCAGCCCCAGCATTTT.

The V gene is TRBV28, the J gene TRBJ2-7, with D tentatively TRBD2 (6 bases). This CDR3 has 14 amino acids. Germline CDR1 reads MDHEN; CDR2 reads SYDVKM. The V gene lost 7 bases and the J gene lost 2 bases, with 15 bases spanning the gap. The CDR3 loop reads CASNLGGTPYEQYF. The CDR3 nucleotides are TGTGCCAGCAACCTCGGGGGTACCCCCTACGAGCAGTACTTC.

This chain connects TRBV18 to TRBJ1-1, with TRBD1 matching over 8 bases. Germline lookup yields CDR1 KGHSH and CDR2 LQKENI. V gave up 1 base and J gave up 8 bases; unmatched junction bases: 3. The CDR3 contains 13 residues. The CDR3 DNA is TGTGCCAGCTCACCACTCGGGGACAGGGAAGCTTTCTTT. The encoded protein is CASSPLGDREAFF.

The chain links TRBV19 to TRBJ2-7; weak D call: TRBD1 (5 bases). Trimming removed 4 bases at V and 3 bases at J, with 7 bases between. Germline assignment: CDR1 LNHDA and CDR2 SQIVND (reference sequence). CDR3 length equals 12 residues. The CDR3 DNA follows: TGTGCCAGTAGTAACGGACACTACGAGCAGTACTTC. This encodes CASSNGHYEQYF. The variable domain in full, completed from reference TRBV19 and TRBJ2-7, reads DGGITQSPKYLFRKEGQNVTLSCEQNLNHDAMYWYRQDPGQGLRLIYYSQIVNDFQKGDIAEGYSVSREKKESFPLTVTSAQKNPTAFYLCASSNGHYEQYFGPGTRLTVT.

The chain couples TRBV27 to TRBJ1-2; tentative D call: TRBD1 (5 bases). In germline, CDR1 is MNHEY, CDR2 SMNVEV (reference sequence). The CDR3 extends over 14 amino acids. V shed 0 bases and J shed 7 bases, with 12 bases lying between them. The CDR3 DNA sequence: TGTGCCAGCAGTTTATCCCCCTCGGGGGGTGGCTACACCTTC. This sequence encodes CASSLSPSGGGYTF.

V and J are TRBV28 and TRBJ2-1; 8 nucleotides match TRBD2. Germline V CDR1 and CDR2: MDHEN, SYDVKM. This CDR3 region has 14 residues. The V gene end was trimmed by 5 bases and the J gene end by 9 bases; junction bases not matched to a gene: 9. The CDR3 loop is CASSARTSLGEQFF. The DNA for the CDR3 is TGTGCCAGCAGTGCCCGGACTAGCCTCGGTGAGCAGTTCTTC.

The rearrangement joins TRBV30 to TRBJ2-3; no clear D gene. The germline V gene encodes CDR1 GTSNPN and CDR2 SVGIG (reference sequence). This CDR3 has 12 residues. With 3 bases removed from V and 5 bases from J, the gap between germline ends came to 9 bases. The CDR3 coding sequence is TGTGCCTGGAGCATGGCTAGAGATACGCAGTATTTT. Protein sequence: CAWSMARDTQYF.

The sample holds one count of this clone. The CDR3 reads CASLDRGPSPLHF. CDR3 in DNA: TGTGCCAGCTTGGACAGGGGGCCCTCACCCCTCCACTTT. The chain recombines TRBV28 with TRBJ1-6; the match to TRBD1 covers 11 bases. This CDR3 contains 13 residues. CDR1 and CDR2 from the germline V gene are MDHEN and SYDVKM. V lost 8 bases and J lost 10; bases outside the gene matches: 4.

This sequence joins TRBV7-9 and TRBJ1-5; 8 bases fit TRBD1. V lost 5 bases to trimming and J lost 2 bases; unmatched junction nucleotides: 2. CDR3 size: 14 residues. Germline V gene data show CDR1 as SEHNR and CDR2 as FQNEAQ (reference sequence). For the CDR3, the DNA is TGTGCCAGCAGCCGGACAGGGCGCAATCAGCCCCAGCATTTT. Residues: CASSRTGRNQPQHF.

The chain links TRBV6-1 to TRBJ2-3; 7 bases are a match to TRBD1. This CDR3 contains 18 residues. Germline V lookup: CDR1 MNHNS, CDR2 SASEGT. The V and J ends lost 2 bases and 8 bases, in that order; junction bases with no gene match: 19. CDR3: CASSESVTGSPKQITQYF. The CDR3 nucleotides are TGTGCCAGCAGTGAAAGTGTGACAGGGTCTCCCAAACAGATTACGCAGTATTTT.

This clone has only one observation. The chain joins TRBV6-1 to TRBJ2-2, with D possibly matching TRBD2 (6 bases). Trimming removed 3 bases from V and 1 base from J, with 9 bases in between. The CDR3 extends over 15 amino acids. CDR1 and CDR2 (germline): MNHNS, SASEGT. DNA for the CDR3: TGTGCCAGCAGTGAGAGCGGGCAGAACACCGGGGAGCTGTTTTTT. It encodes CASSESGQNTGELFF.

The chain employs TRBV9 and TRBJ2-3; 8 bases are shared with TRBD1. The germline gives CDR1 SGDLS, CDR2 YYNGEE. The CDR3 consists of 15 residues. V gave up 1 base and J gave up 7 bases; unmatched junction bases: 8. The CDR3: CASSVSAGGGNTQYF. The DNA for the CDR3 is TGTGCCAGCAGCGTATCGGCAGGGGGCGGCAATACGCAGTATTTT.

V is TRBV6-5 and J is TRBJ2-5; 7 nucleotides agree with TRBD1. This CDR3 comprises 15 residues. CDR1 is MNHEY, CDR2 SVGAGI, per germline. Losses at the gene ends were 0 bases for V and 11 bases for J; bases not matched to a gene: 12. The CDR3 here is CASSYSPGQRSLQYF. The CDR3 DNA reads as TGTGCCAGCAGTTACTCACCGGGACAGAGATCCTTGCAGTACTTC.

The chain links TRBV18 to TRBJ1-2; D remains unclear. Germline V lookup: CDR1 KGHSH, CDR2 LQKENI. The CDR3 contains 14 residues. V lost 3 bases and J 4 bases, leaving 12 bases between the germline ends. CDR3 coding DNA: TGTGCCAGCTCACCGGCGGTATCATCCTATGGCTACACCTTC. Amino acids: CASSPAVSSYGYTF.

The rearrangement uses TRBV19 and TRBJ2-1; D may be TRBD2 (5 bases). Germline-derived CDR1 and CDR2 are LNHDA and SQIVND (reference sequence). The CDR3 is 13 amino acids. V was pared by 6 bases and J by 12 bases, with 18 bases between. In DNA form, the CDR3 reads TGTGCCAGTAGCCAAACTAGACACCGCCGGCAGTTCTTC. Translation gives CASSQTRHRRQFF. Together with reference TRBV19 and TRBJ2-1, the CDR3 gives the full variable domain: DGGITQSPKYLFRKEGQNVTLSCEQNLNHDAMYWYRQDPGQGLRLIYYSQIVNDFQKGDIAEGYSVSREKKESFPLTVTSAQKNPTAFYLCASSQTRHRRQFFGPGTRLTVL.

The gene calls are TRBV28 and TRBJ1-1; a weak D match, TRBD1 (6 bases). This CDR3 comprises 13 residues. Germline V lookup: CDR1 MDHEN, CDR2 SYDVKM. With 5 bases removed from V and 2 bases from J, the gap between germline ends came to 9 bases. The CDR3 bases are TGTGCCAGCAGTCGGACAGTTAACACTGAAGCTTTCTTT. Translation gives CASSRTVNTEAFF.

The chain joins TRBV6-5 to TRBJ2-5; TRBD2 matches 9 bases. V gave up 2 bases and J gave up 2 bases; unmatched junction bases: 3. Germline V CDR1 and CDR2: MNHEY, SVGAGI. The CDR3 is 15 amino acids. CDR3 sequence: CASSYLSGSQETQYF. Written as DNA, the CDR3 is TGTGCCAGCAGTTACCTTAGCGGGAGTCAAGAGACCCAGTACTTC.

The rearrangement uses TRBV29-1 and TRBJ2-7; TRBD1 might be the D (7 bases). From germline, CDR1 is SQVTM and CDR2 ANQGSEA. CDR3 length: 13 amino acids. The V and J ends lost 4 bases and 4 bases respectively, with 14 bases between them. This chain's CDR3 is CSVAEGAPYEQYF. CDR3 nucleotides: TGCAGCGTTGCGGAGGGGGCCCCGTACGAGCAGTACTTC.

V usage is TRBV28 and J usage is TRBJ1-1; a weak D match, TRBD1 (5 bases). The CDR3 loop spans 15 amino acids. V was shortened by 2 bases and J by 4 bases, with 14 bases between the two germline ends. Germline CDR1 MDHEN, CDR2 SYDVKM. The DNA of the CDR3 is TGTGCCAGCAGTTTAAAGTGGGGGAGGGGCACTGAAGCTTTCTTT. It translates to CASSLKWGRGTEAFF.

The chain recombines TRBV18 with TRBJ2-7; no firm D call. Per the germline V gene, CDR1 is KGHSH and CDR2 is LQKENI. Trimming removed 3 bases from V and 2 bases from J, with 11 bases in between. This CDR3 is 14 amino acids long. Here the CDR3 reads CASSPFAETYEQYF. DNA for the CDR3: TGTGCCAGCTCACCGTTCGCCGAGACCTACGAGCAGTACTTC.